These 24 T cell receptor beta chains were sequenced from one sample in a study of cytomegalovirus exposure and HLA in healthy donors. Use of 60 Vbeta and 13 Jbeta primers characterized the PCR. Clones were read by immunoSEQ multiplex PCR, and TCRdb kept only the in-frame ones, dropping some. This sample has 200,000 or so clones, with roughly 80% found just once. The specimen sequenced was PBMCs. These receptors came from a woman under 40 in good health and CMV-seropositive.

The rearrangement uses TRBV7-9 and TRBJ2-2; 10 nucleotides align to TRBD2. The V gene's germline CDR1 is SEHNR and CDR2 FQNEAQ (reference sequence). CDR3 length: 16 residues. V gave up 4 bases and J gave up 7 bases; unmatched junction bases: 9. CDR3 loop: CASSSPSGGRGGELFF. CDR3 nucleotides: TGTGCCAGCAGCTCACCTAGCGGGGGCCGGGGCGGGGAGCTGTTTTTT.

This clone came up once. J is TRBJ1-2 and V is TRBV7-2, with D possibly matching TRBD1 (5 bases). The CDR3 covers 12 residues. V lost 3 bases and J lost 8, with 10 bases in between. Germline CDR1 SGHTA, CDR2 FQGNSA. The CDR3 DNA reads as TGTGCCAGCAGCTTTAGGGGTCGGGGCTACACCTTC. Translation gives CASSFRGRGYTF. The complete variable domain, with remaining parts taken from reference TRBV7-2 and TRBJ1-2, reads GAGVSQSPSNKVTEKGKDVELRCDPISGHTALYWYRQSLGQGLEFLIYFQGNSAPDKSGLPSDRFSAERTGGSVSTLTIQRTQQEDSAVYLCASSFRGRGYTFGSGTRLTVV.

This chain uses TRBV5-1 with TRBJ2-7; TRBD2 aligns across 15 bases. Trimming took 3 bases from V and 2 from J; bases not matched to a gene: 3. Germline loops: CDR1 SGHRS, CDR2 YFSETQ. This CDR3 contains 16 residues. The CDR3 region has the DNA TGCGCCAGCAGCTGGGGACTAGCGGGAGGCGCCTACGAGCAGTACTTC. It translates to CASSWGLAGGAYEQYF.

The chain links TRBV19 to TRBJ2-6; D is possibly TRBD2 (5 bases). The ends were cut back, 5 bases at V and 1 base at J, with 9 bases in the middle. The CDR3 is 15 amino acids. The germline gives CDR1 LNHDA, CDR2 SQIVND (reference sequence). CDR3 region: CASSPTGSGANVLTF. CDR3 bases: TGTGCCAGTAGTCCGACGGGGTCTGGGGCCAACGTCCTGACTTTC.

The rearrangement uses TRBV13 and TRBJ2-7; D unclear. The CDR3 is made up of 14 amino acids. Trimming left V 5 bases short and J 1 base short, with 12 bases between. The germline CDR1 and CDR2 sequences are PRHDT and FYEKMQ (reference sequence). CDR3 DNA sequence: TGTGCCAGCAGCCCTCCGCGCGGTTCCTACGAGCAGTACTTC. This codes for CASSPPRGSYEQYF.

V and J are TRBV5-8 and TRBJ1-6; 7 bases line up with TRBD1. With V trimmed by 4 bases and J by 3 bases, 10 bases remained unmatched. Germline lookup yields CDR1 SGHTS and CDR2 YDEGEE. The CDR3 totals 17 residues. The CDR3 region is CASSNRGRGDYNSPLHF. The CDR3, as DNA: TGTGCCAGCAGCAACAGGGGTAGGGGAGACTATAATTCACCCCTCCACTTT.

CDR3 region: CASSLGQPCEQYF. CDR3 nucleotides: TGCGCCAGCAGCTTGGGACAGCCCTGCGAGCAGTACTTC. The chain carries TRBV5-1 and TRBJ2-7; possibly TRBD1 for D (5 bases). This CDR3 is 13 amino acids long. The V end lost 0 bases, the J end lost 6 bases, and 10 bases lay between the germline ends. Germline CDR1 SGHRS, CDR2 YFSETQ. Variable domain in full (rest from reference TRBV5-1 and TRBJ2-7): KAGVTQTPRYLIKTRGQQVTLSCSPISGHRSVSWYQQTPGQGLQFLFEYFSETQRNKGNFPGRFSGRQFSNSRSEMNVSTLELGDSALYLCASSLGQPCEQYFGPGTRLTVT.

The CDR3 spells CASSLGGGTQYF. CDR3 nucleotide sequence: TGTGCCAGCAGCCTCGGGGGTGGGACGCAGTATTTT. The chain couples TRBV7-3 to TRBJ2-3, with a possible D match to TRBD2 (6 bases). The CDR3 is 12 residues long. Germline V gives CDR1 SGHTA, CDR2 FQGTGA. V was cut by 5 bases and J by 9 bases, with 12 bases left in between.

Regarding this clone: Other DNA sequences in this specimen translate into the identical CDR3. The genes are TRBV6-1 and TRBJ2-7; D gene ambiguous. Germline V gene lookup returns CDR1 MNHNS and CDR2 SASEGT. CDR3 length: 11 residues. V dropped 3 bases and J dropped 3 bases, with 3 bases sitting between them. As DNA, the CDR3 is TGTGCCAGCAGTGATCTCTACGAGCAGTACTTC. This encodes CASSDLYEQYF.

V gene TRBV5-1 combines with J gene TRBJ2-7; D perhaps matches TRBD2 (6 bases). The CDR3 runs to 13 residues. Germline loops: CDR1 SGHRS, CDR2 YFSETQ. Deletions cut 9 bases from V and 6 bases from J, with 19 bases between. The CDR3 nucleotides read TGCGCCATCCTCCTACTAGCATCCGTCGAGCAGTACTTC. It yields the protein CAILLLASVEQYF.

This CDR3 reads CAISESGGLEQPQHF. For the CDR3, the DNA is TGTGCCATCAGTGAGTCAGGAGGGCTTGAGCAGCCCCAGCATTTT. The chain has TRBV10-3 and TRBJ1-5; no clear D gene. The length of the CDR3 is 15 residues. Germline V gene data show CDR1 as ENHRY and CDR2 as SYGVKD. V gave up 0 bases and J gave up 7 bases, with 13 bases separating them.

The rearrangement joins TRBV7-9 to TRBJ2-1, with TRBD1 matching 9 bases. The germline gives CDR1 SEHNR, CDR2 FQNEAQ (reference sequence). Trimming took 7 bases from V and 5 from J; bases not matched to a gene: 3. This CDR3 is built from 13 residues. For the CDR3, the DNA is TGTGCCAGCATGGGACAGGGCCACAATGAGCAGTTCTTC. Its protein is CASMGQGHNEQFF.

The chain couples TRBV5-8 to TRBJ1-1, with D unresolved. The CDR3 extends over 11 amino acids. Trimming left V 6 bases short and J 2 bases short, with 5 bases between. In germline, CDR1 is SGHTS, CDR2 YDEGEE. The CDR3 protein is CASTRNTEAFF. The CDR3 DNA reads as TGTGCCAGCACCAGAAACACTGAAGCTTTCTTT.

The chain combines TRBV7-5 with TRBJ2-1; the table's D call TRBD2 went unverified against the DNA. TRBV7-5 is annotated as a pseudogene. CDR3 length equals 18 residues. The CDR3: CARSLELAGGLLYNEQFF. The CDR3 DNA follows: TGTGCCAGAAGCCTCGAGCTAGCGGGAGGACTTCTTTACAATGAGCAGTTCTTC.

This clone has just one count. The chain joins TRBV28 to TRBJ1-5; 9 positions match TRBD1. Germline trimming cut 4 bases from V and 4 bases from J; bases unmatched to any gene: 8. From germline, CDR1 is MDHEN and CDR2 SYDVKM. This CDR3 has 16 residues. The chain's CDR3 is CASSSTGTGLNQPQHF. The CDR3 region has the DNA TGTGCCAGCAGTTCGACCGGGACAGGGTTGAATCAGCCCCAGCATTTT.

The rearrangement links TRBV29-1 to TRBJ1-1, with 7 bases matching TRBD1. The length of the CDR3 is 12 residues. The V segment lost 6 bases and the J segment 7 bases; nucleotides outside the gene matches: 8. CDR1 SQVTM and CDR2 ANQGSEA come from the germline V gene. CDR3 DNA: TGCAGCGTCAAAGGGGGACAGATTGAAGCTTTCTTT. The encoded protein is CSVKGGQIEAFF.

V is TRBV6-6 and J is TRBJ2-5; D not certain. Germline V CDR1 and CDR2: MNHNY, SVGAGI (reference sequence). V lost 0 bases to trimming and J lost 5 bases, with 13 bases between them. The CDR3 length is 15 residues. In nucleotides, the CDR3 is TGTGCCAGCAGTTACTCGAATCGTCCGAGGGAGACCCAGTACTTC. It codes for CASSYSNRPRETQYF.

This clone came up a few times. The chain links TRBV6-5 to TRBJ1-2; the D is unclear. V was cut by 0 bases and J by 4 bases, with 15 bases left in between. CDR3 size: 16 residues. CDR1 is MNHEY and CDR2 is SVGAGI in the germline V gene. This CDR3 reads CASSYSKAGILYGYTF. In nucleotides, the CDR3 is TGTGCCAGCAGTTACTCGAAGGCAGGCATTCTCTATGGCTACACCTTC.

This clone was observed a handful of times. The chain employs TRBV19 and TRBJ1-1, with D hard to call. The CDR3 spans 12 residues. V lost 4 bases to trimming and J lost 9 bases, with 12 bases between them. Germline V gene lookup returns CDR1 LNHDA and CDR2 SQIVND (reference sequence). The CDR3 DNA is TGTGCCAGTAGTACCGAGGTTGAGAAAGCTTTCTTT. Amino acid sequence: CASSTEVEKAFF.

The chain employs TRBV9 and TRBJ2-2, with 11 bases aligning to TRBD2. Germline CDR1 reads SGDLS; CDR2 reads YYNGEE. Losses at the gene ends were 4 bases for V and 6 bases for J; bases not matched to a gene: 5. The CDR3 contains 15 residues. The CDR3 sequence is CASSPRTSGSGELFF. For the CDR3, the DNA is TGTGCCAGCAGCCCACGGACTAGCGGGTCCGGGGAGCTGTTTTTT.

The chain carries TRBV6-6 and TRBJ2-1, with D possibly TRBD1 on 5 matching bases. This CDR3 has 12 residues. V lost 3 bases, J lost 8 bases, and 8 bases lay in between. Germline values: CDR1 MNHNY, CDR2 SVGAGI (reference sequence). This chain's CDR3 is CASSYQGDEQFF. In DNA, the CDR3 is TGTGCCAGCAGTTATCAGGGTGATGAGCAGTTCTTC.

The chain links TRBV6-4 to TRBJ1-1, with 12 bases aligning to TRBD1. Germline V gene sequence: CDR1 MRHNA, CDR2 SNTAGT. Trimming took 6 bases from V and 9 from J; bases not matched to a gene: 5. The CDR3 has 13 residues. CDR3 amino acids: CASSERDRGQAFF. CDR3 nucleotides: TGTGCCAGCAGCGAGAGGGACAGGGGGCAAGCTTTCTTT.

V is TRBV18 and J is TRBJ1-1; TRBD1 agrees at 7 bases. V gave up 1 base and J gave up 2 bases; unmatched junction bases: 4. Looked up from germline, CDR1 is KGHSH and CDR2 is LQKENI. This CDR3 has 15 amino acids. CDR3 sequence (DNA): TGTGCCAGCTCACCACGGGACAGCTCAAACACTGAAGCTTTCTTT. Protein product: CASSPRDSSNTEAFF.

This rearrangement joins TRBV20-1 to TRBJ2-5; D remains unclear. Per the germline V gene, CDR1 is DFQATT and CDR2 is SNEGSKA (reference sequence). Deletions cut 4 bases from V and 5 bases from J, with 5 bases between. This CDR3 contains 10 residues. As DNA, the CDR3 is TGCAGTGCTATCTCGGAGACCCAGTACTTC. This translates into CSAISETQYF.